The 8 T cell receptor beta chains below were found in one sample sequenced in a study of human T cells and chemical hapten exposure. The time point denotes: patch test 1, 2 weeks after DPC sensitization. This sample's treatment: therapeutic diphenylcyclopropenone sensitization with weekly scalp DPC. MiXCR was run by TCRdb on the RACE reads, yielding one entry per CDR3 protein. Of roughly 200,000 distinct CDR3 sequences listed, 20% to 25% are singletons. The sequenced sample was whole blood, obtained in connection with sensitization to the hapten diphenylcyclopropenone (DPC). The receptors shown here come from a woman aged 45-59 years with alopecia areata. Some clones in this sample may be carry-over from other donors' samples.

This chain uses TRBV6-6 with TRBJ2-4; TRBD1 matches 9 bases. This CDR3 has 15 residues. Per germline, CDR1 MNHNY and CDR2 SVGAGI (reference sequence). V was clipped by 5 bases and J by 5 bases; unmatched bases: 7. Written as DNA, the CDR3 is TGTGCCAGCAGTGTGAACAGGGGGCGCGAAAACATTCAGTACTTC. It translates to CASSVNRGRENIQYF.

This clonotype occurred many times. V and J are TRBV20-1 and TRBJ2-1, with D possibly being TRBD1 or TRBD2 (5 bases each). The ends were cut back, 4 bases at V and 13 bases at J, with 14 bases in the middle. The CDR3 runs to 11 residues. The germline V gene encodes CDR1 DFQATT and CDR2 SNEGSKA (reference sequence). This CDR3 is CSATTGTIQFF. The CDR3 region has the DNA TGCAGTGCTACCACCGGGACCATCCAGTTCTTC.

This clonotype occurred a few times. This chain joins TRBV19 and TRBJ1-5; D remains ambiguous. Trimming cost V 7 bases and J 1 base, with 26 bases left between them. The CDR3 loop spans 19 amino acids. Germline loops: CDR1 LNHDA, CDR2 SQIVND (reference sequence). CDR3 amino acids: CASTLHAGPRGRSNQPQHF. CDR3 sequence (DNA): TGTGCCAGTACCCTCCACGCCGGGCCCCGCGGGCGGAGCAATCAGCCCCAGCATTTT.

The sample holds a few counts of this clonotype. The chain links TRBV18 to TRBJ2-1; D call uncertain. Per germline, CDR1 KGHSH and CDR2 LQKENI. CDR3 length: 17 amino acids. V lost 3 bases and J lost 7, with 22 bases in between. As DNA, the CDR3 is TGTGCCAGCTCACCGCAGGTTGAGTTGGGGATTAGGAATGAGCAGTTCTTC. Its translation is CASSPQVELGIRNEQFF.

This clonotype occurred a few times. The chain employs TRBV7-2 and TRBJ2-1; the D gene is possibly TRBD2 (6 bases). The ends were cut back, 6 bases at V and 8 bases at J, with 17 bases in the middle. Germline lookup yields CDR1 SGHTA and CDR2 FQGNSA. The CDR3 spans 14 residues. This CDR3 reads CASRPFPGRHEQFF. The CDR3 region has the DNA TGTGCCAGCAGGCCCTTTCCAGGGAGGCATGAGCAGTTCTTC.

This clonotype was recorded a few times. The CDR3 DNA reads as TGTGCCAGCTCCCAGAGTCCAGGGGCTGAAGCTTTCTTT. As protein: CASSQSPGAEAFF. The chain has TRBV18 and TRBJ1-1, with a possible D match to TRBD1 (6 bases). CDR1 and CDR2 from the germline V gene are KGHSH and LQKENI. With 6 bases removed from V and 6 bases from J, the gap between germline ends came to 14 bases. The CDR3 runs 13 residues.

This chain uses TRBV5-1 with TRBJ2-1, with TRBD2 identical over 8 bases. The CDR3 spans 15 residues. Germline assignment: CDR1 SGHRS and CDR2 YFSETQ. V was clipped by 5 bases and J by 4 bases; unmatched bases: 8. The CDR3 bases are TGCGCCAGCAGTTACATAGCGGGATCTTACAATGAGCAGTTCTTC. This encodes CASSYIAGSYNEQFF.

This chain joins TRBV5-1 and TRBJ2-5; 7 bases align to TRBD1. CDR3 length equals 14 residues. Trimming at V came to 4 bases and at J to 2 bases, leaving 5 bases not matched to a gene. Germline loops: CDR1 SGHRS, CDR2 YFSETQ. Here the CDR3 reads CASSTRQGQETQYF. CDR3 nucleotide sequence: TGCGCCAGCAGCACAAGACAGGGTCAAGAGACCCAGTACTTC.